This TCR beta chain appears in the sequencing data of a study of cytomegalovirus exposure and HLA in healthy donors. This clone has more than one count but fewer than ten. Separation from the roughly 670-subject first cohort characterized the roughly 110-subject validation cohort, to which the donors belonged. The CDR3 is made up of 12 amino acids. The germline V gene encodes CDR1 SNHLY and CDR2 FYNNEI. V gave up 6 bases and J gave up 2 bases; unmatched junction bases: 1. TCRdb keeps only in-frame clones here, not all; method: immunoSEQ multiplex PCR. The sample consists of 150,000 to 200,000 clones, 86% of them appearing once.

This receptor was identified in a man between 18 and 29 years old in good health and CMV-seropositive. The chain joins TRBV2 to TRBJ2-7; TRBD2 matches 7 bases. Source material: PBMCs. The CDR3 DNA is TGTGCCAGCAGAAGCGGGGCCTACGAGCAGTACTTC. Translation gives CASRSGAYEQYF.